This T cell receptor beta chain is from a study of molecular identifiers for immune sequencing clone quantification. Findings of the study overall: A single cell's spiked Jurkat TCR RNA was reportedly detectable among about a million naive cells.

A CD8+CD4-CCR7+CD45RA+ phenotype served as the sorting definition for naive CD8 T cells. In regard to this clonotype: What it binds is unknown. A much larger clone is a single base away; this may be a read error.

Germline CDR1 and CDR2: PRHDT and FYEKMQ (reference sequence). This CDR3 is 12 amino acids long. TCRdb reprocessed the PCR reads with MiXCR, giving one entry per CDR3 protein. Of tens of thousands of distinct CDR3 sequences in the sample, roughly 38% were seen once. The sample was naive CD8+ T cells from blood, with Jurkat cell RNA spiked in. Subset given: FACS-sorted CD8+CD4-CCR7+CD45RA+ naive T cells. This clonotype was sampled from a human donor in good health. Some libraries in this study had Jurkat cell RNA spiked in. The V call is TRBV13, the J call TRBJ1-5, with unresolved D. The CDR3 reads CVSSLGRQPQHF. The CDR3 nucleotides are TGTGTCAGCAGCTTAGGTCGGCAGCCCCAGCATTTT.